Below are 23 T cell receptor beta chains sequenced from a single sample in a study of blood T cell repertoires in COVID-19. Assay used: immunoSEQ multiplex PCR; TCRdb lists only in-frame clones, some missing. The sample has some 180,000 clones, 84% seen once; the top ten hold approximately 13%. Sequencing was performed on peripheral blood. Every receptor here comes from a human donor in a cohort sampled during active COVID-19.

The CDR3 DNA sequence: TGTGCCAGCAGTGAGGGGGTGGAGGGTTGGTGGCCCCAGCATTTT. Protein product: CASSEGVEGWWPQHF. The chain employs TRBV6-1 and TRBJ1-5; D may be TRBD1 (5 bases). The ends were cut back, 3 bases at V and 9 bases at J, with 18 bases in the middle. The length of the CDR3 is 15 residues. Germline V gene data show CDR1 as MNHNS and CDR2 as SASEGT.

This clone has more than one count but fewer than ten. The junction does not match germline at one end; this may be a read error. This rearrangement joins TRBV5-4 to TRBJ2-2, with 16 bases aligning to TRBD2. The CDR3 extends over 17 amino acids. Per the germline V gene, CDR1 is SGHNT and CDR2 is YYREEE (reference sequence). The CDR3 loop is CASSPGLAGGNPGELFF. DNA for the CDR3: TGTGCCAGCAGCCCGGGACTAGCGGGAGGGAACCCCGGGGAGCTGTTTTTT.

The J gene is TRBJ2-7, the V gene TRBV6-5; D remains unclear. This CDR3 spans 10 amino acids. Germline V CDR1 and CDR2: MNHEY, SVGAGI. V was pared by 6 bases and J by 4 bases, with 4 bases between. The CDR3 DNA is TGTGCCAGCAGCCGGTACGAGCAGTACTTC. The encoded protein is CASSRYEQYF.

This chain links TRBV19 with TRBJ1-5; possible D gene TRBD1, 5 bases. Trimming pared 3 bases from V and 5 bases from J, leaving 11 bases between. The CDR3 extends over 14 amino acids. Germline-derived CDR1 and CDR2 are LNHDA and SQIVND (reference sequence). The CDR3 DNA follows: TGTGCCAGTAGTATCGGGGGATGGGATCAGCCCCAGCATTTT. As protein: CASSIGGWDQPQHF.

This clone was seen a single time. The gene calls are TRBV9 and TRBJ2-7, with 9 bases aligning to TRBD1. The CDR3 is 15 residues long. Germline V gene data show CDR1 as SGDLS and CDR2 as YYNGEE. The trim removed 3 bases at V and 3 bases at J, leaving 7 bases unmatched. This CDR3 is CASSAPGDRDYEQYF. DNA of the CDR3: TGTGCCAGCAGCGCCCCCGGGGACAGGGACTACGAGCAGTACTTC. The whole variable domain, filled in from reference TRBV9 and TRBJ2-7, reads DSGVTQTPKHLITATGQRVTLRCSPRSGDLSVYWYQQSLDQGLQFLIQYYNGEERAKGNILERFSAQQFPDLHSELNLSSLELGDSALYFCASSAPGDRDYEQYFGPGTRLTVT.

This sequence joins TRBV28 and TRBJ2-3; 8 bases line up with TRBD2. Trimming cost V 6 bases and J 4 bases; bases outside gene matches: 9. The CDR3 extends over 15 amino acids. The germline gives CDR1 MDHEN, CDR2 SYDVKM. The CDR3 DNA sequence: TGTGCCAGCAGGAACCCGGGACTAGGAGCAGATACGCAGTATTTT. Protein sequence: CASRNPGLGADTQYF.

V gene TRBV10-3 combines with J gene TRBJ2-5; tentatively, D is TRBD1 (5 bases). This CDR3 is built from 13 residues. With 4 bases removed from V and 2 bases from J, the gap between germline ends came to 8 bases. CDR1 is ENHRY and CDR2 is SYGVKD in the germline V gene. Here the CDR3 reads CAISVGQQETQYF. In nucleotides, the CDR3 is TGTGCCATCAGTGTGGGGCAGCAAGAGACCCAGTACTTC.

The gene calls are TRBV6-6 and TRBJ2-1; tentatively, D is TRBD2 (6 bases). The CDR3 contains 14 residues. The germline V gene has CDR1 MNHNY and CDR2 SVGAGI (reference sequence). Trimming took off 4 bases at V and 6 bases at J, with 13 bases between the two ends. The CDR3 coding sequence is TGTGCCAGCAGTTCCGGTAGCGGAGTCAATGAGCAGTTCTTC. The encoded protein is CASSSGSGVNEQFF.

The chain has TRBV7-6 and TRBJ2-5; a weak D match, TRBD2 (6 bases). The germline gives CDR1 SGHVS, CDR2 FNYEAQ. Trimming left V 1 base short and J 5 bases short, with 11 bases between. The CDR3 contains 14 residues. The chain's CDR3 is CASSLGGEQETQYF. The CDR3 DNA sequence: TGTGCCAGCAGCTTAGGCGGGGAACAGGAGACCCAGTACTTC.

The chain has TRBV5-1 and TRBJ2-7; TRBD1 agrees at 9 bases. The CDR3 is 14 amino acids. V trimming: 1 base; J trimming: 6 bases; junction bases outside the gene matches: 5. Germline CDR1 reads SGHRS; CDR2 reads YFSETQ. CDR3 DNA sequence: TGCGCCAGCAGCTTGCTGGACAGGGGAGGCGAGCAGTACTTC. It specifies CASSLLDRGGEQYF.

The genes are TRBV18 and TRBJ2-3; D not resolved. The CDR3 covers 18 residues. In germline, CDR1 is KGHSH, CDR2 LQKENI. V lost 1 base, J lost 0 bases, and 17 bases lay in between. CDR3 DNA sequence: TGTGCCAGCTCACCACTCTTTTCCTTTTGGCCTAGCACAGATACGCAGTATTTT. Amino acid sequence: CASSPLFSFWPSTDTQYF. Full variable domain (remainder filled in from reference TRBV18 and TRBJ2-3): NAGVMQNPRHLVRRRGQEARLRCSPMKGHSHVYWYRQLPEEGLKFMVYLQKENIIDESGMPKERFSAEFPKEGPSILRIQQVVRGDSAAYFCASSPLFSFWPSTDTQYFGPGTRLTVL.

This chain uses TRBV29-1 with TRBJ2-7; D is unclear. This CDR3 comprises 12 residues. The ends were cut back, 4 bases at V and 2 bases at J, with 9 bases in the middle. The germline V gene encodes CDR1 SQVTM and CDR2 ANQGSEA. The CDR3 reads CSVVDDTYEQYF. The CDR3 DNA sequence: TGCAGCGTTGTTGACGACACCTACGAGCAGTACTTC.

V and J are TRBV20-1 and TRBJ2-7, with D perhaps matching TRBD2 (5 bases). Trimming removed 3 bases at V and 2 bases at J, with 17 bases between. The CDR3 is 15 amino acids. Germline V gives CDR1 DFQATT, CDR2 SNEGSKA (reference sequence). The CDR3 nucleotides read TGCAGTGCTAGTGGAGGCGAGGCGGTTCCCTACGAGCAGTACTTC. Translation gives CSASGGEAVPYEQYF.

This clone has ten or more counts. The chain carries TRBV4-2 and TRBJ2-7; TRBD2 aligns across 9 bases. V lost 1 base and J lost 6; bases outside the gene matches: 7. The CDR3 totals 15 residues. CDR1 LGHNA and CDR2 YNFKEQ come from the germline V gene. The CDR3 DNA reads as TGTGCCAGCAGCCAAGGTCCGGGACTAGCTTCCGAGCAGTACTTC. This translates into CASSQGPGLASEQYF.

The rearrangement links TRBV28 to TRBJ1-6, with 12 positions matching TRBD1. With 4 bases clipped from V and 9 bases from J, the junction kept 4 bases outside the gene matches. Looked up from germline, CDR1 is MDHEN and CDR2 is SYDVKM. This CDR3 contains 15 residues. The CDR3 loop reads CASSSGTGGFSPLHF. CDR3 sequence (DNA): TGTGCCAGCAGTTCTGGGACAGGGGGCTTTTCACCCCTCCACTTT.

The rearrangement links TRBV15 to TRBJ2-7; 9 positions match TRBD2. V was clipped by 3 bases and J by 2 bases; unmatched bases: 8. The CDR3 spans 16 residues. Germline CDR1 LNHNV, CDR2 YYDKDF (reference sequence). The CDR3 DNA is TGTGCCACCAGCAGTGCCGGACTAGCGCAAACCTACGAGCAGTACTTC. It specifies CATSSAGLAQTYEQYF.

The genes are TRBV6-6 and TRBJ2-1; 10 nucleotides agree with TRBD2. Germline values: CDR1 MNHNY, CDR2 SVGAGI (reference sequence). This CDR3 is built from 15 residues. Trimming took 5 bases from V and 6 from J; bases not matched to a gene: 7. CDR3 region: CASSPGTSELNEQFF. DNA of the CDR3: TGTGCCAGCAGTCCCGGGACTAGCGAACTCAATGAGCAGTTCTTC.

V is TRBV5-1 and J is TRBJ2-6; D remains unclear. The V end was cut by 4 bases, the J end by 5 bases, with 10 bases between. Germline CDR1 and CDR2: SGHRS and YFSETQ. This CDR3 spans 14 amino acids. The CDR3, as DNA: TGCGCCAGCAGCGCCGGGTCCAGGGCCAACGTCCTGACTTTC. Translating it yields CASSAGSRANVLTF.

Here the CDR3 reads CASSDGRAGDTQYF. CDR3 nucleotide sequence: TGTGCCAGTAGTGATGGGCGGGCCGGGGATACGCAGTATTTT. This chain connects TRBV19 to TRBJ2-3, with D tentatively TRBD2 (5 bases). CDR1 is LNHDA and CDR2 is SQIVND in the germline V gene (reference sequence). This CDR3 spans 14 amino acids. The V end lost 5 bases, the J end lost 6 bases, and 15 bases lay between the germline ends. Variable domain in full (rest from reference TRBV19 and TRBJ2-3): DGGITQSPKYLFRKEGQNVTLSCEQNLNHDAMYWYRQDPGQGLRLIYYSQIVNDFQKGDIAEGYSVSREKKESFPLTVTSAQKNPTAFYLCASSDGRAGDTQYFGPGTRLTVL.

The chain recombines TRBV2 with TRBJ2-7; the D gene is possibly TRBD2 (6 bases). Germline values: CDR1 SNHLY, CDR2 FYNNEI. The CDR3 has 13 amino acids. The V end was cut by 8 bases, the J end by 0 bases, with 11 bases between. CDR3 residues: CASGQGLSYEQYF. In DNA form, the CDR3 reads TGTGCCAGCGGTCAGGGACTCTCCTACGAGCAGTACTTC.

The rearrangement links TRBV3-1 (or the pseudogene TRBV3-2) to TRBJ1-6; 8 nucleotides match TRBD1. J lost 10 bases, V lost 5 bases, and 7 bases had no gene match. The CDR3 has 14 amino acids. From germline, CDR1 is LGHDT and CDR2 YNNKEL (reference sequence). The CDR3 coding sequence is TGTGCCAGCAGCACCCGACAGGGGCGCTCACCCCTCCACTTT. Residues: CASSTRQGRSPLHF.

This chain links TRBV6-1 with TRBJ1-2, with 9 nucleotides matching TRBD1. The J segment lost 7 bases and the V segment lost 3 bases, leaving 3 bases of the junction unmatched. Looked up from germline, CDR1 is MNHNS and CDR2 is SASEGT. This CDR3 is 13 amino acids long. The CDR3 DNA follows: TGTGCCAGCAGTGAGCGGGACAGGGCTGGCTACACCTTC. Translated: CASSERDRAGYTF.

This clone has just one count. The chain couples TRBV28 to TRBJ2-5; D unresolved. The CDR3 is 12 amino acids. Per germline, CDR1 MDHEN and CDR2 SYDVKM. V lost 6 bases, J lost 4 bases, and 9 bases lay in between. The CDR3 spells CASRERGETQYF. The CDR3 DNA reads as TGTGCCAGCAGGGAAAGAGGAGAGACCCAGTACTTC.